This is a list of T cell receptor beta chains from one sample in a study of a mutant IDH1 vaccine in newly diagnosed glioma. TCRdb's copy holds only in-frame clones and misses some; the assay was immunoSEQ multiplex PCR. Of approximately 100,000 clones in the sample, 70% to 90% were seen once. The sequencing used PBMCs, collected from a glioma patient treated with radiotherapy, temozolomide or both. The receptors stem from a woman in her fifties or sixties with glioma. Both conserved end residues are part of each CDR3. The D gene is left open where the match is weak. Part of the rows lack a size; the others show once, few, many or a class for expanded clones.

d_call: -; clone_size: -; j_call: TRBJ2-7; v_call: TRBV6-5; cdr3_aa: CASSSGKRTYEQYF; cdr3_nt: TGTGCCAGCAGTTCGGGGAAAAGGACTTACGAGCAGTACTTC
d_call: TRBD1; clone_size: once; j_call: TRBJ2-7; v_call: TRBV6-5; cdr3_aa: CASSSGTGTYEQYF; cdr3_nt: TGTGCCAGCAGTTCGGGGACAGGGACCTACGAGCAGTACTTC
d_call: -; clone_size: -; j_call: TRBJ2-5; v_call: TRBV4-1; cdr3_aa: CASSHGISETQYF; cdr3_nt: TGCGCCAGCAGCCACGGTATTTCGGAGACCCAGTACTTC
d_call: TRBD1; clone_size: -; j_call: TRBJ1-1; v_call: TRBV7-9; cdr3_aa: CASSSNRGTEAFF; cdr3_nt: TGTGCCAGCAGCTCGAACAGGGGGACTGAAGCTTTCTTT
d_call: -; clone_size: -; j_call: TRBJ1-2; v_call: TRBV29-1; cdr3_aa: CWGGVYGYTF; cdr3_nt: TGCTGGGGGGGGGTCTATGGCTACACCTTC
d_call: TRBD1; clone_size: -; j_call: TRBJ2-2; v_call: TRBV5-1; cdr3_aa: CASSLRGQHTGELFF; cdr3_nt: TGCGCCAGCAGCTTGAGGGGGCAACACACCGGGGAGCTGTTTTTT
d_call: -; clone_size: -; j_call: TRBJ2-1; v_call: TRBV7-2; cdr3_aa: CASSPGPYNEQFF; cdr3_nt: TGTGCCAGCAGCCCGGGACCTTACAATGAGCAGTTCTTC
d_call: TRBD1; clone_size: -; j_call: TRBJ1-5; v_call: TRBV16; cdr3_aa: CASSQSGQGNQPQHF; cdr3_nt: TGTGCCAGCAGCCAATCGGGACAGGGCAATCAGCCCCAGCATTTT
d_call: -; clone_size: -; j_call: TRBJ2-3; v_call: TRBV7-3; cdr3_aa: CASGQGTDTQYF; cdr3_nt: TGTGCCAGCGGGCAGGGCACAGATACGCAGTATTTT
d_call: TRBD1; clone_size: -; j_call: TRBJ1-2; v_call: TRBV5-1; cdr3_aa: CASSQWDRPDVGYTF; cdr3_nt: TGCGCCAGCAGCCAGTGGGACAGGCCCGACGTGGGCTACACCTTC
d_call: TRBD1; clone_size: -; j_call: TRBJ2-2; v_call: TRBV28; cdr3_aa: CASSANRGIGELFF; cdr3_nt: TGTGCCAGCAGTGCCAACAGGGGTATCGGGGAGCTGTTTTTT
d_call: -; clone_size: -; j_call: TRBJ1-6; v_call: TRBV6-5; cdr3_aa: CASSATGVSDSPLHF; cdr3_nt: TGTGCCAGCAGTGCCACAGGAGTCTCAGATTCACCCCTCCACTTT
d_call: -; clone_size: -; j_call: TRBJ1-5; v_call: TRBV6-1; cdr3_aa: CASSGRGIRGQPQHF; cdr3_nt: TGTGCCAGCAGTGGAAGGGGAATTAGGGGTCAGCCCCAGCATTTT
d_call: -; clone_size: -; j_call: TRBJ2-1; v_call: TRBV11-2; cdr3_aa: CASSLDLRGRPPNEQFF; cdr3_nt: TGTGCCAGCAGCTTGGATCTGCGGGGGCGCCCCCCCAATGAGCAGTTCTTC
d_call: -; clone_size: -; j_call: TRBJ1-6; v_call: TRBV30; cdr3_aa: CAWRQDSSYNSPLHF; cdr3_nt: TGTGCCTGGAGGCAGGACAGCTCCTATAATTCACCCCTCCACTTT
d_call: TRBD1; clone_size: -; j_call: TRBJ1-6; v_call: TRBV5-1; cdr3_aa: CASSPGQGVNSPLHF; cdr3_nt: TGCGCCAGCAGCCCGGGACAGGGGGTAAATTCACCCCTCCACTTT
d_call: TRBD2; clone_size: -; j_call: TRBJ2-3; v_call: TRBV27; cdr3_aa: CASSSGRTTDTQYF; cdr3_nt: TGTGCCAGCAGTAGCGGGAGGACCACAGATACGCAGTATTTT
d_call: TRBD1; clone_size: -; j_call: TRBJ2-7; v_call: TRBV15; cdr3_aa: CATSSGQGIYEQYF; cdr3_nt: TGTGCCACCAGCAGTGGACAGGGGATCTACGAGCAGTACTTC
d_call: TRBD1; clone_size: once; j_call: TRBJ2-7; v_call: TRBV6-1; cdr3_aa: CASSEPGGHEQYF; cdr3_nt: TGTGCCAGCAGTGAGCCAGGGGGCCACGAGCAGTACTTC
d_call: -; clone_size: -; j_call: TRBJ2-7; v_call: TRBV28; cdr3_aa: CASSSGLHYEQYF; cdr3_nt: TGTGCCAGCAGTTCGGGACTTCACTACGAGCAGTACTTC
d_call: -; clone_size: -; j_call: TRBJ2-5; v_call: TRBV5-1; cdr3_aa: CASSLVSTETQYF; cdr3_nt: TGCGCCAGCAGCTTGGTGTCTACCGAGACCCAGTACTTC
d_call: -; clone_size: -; j_call: TRBJ2-7; v_call: TRBV6-1; cdr3_aa: CASSRESGLEQYF; cdr3_nt: TGTGCCAGCAGTCGGGAGAGTGGTCTCGAGCAGTACTTC
d_call: -; clone_size: -; j_call: TRBJ2-7; v_call: TRBV7-8; cdr3_aa: CASSPPPFRGVYEQYF; cdr3_nt: TGTGCCAGCAGCCCCCCGCCTTTTAGGGGGGTCTACGAGCAGTACTTC
d_call: TRBD1; clone_size: once; j_call: TRBJ2-7; v_call: TRBV7-3; cdr3_aa: CASSLHPPLGQGRVEQYF; cdr3_nt: TGTGCCAGCAGCCTACATCCCCCTTTAGGACAGGGGCGAGTAGAGCAGTACTTC
d_call: TRBD1; clone_size: -; j_call: TRBJ2-1; v_call: TRBV4-1; cdr3_aa: CASRKTGENEQFF; cdr3_nt: TGCGCCAGCAGGAAAACAGGGGAGAATGAGCAGTTCTTC
d_call: -; clone_size: -; j_call: TRBJ2-4; v_call: TRBV7-9; cdr3_aa: CASSALDDSGAKNIQYF; cdr3_nt: TGTGCCAGCAGCGCCCTTGACGACTCGGGTGCCAAAAACATTCAGTACTTC
d_call: TRBD1; clone_size: few; j_call: TRBJ1-5; v_call: TRBV2; cdr3_aa: CASSGTGGNQPQHF; cdr3_nt: TGTGCCAGCAGTGGGACAGGCGGCAATCAGCCCCAGCATTTT
d_call: -; clone_size: once; j_call: TRBJ1-5; v_call: TRBV27; cdr3_aa: CASSFSQQQPQHF; cdr3_nt: TGTGCCAGCAGTTTTTCCCAACAACAGCCCCAGCATTTT
d_call: TRBD2; clone_size: -; j_call: TRBJ2-2; v_call: TRBV7-6; cdr3_aa: CASSLGAGGPGTGELFF; cdr3_nt: TGTGCCAGCAGCTTGGGAGCGGGAGGGCCGGGCACCGGGGAGCTGTTTTTT
d_call: -; clone_size: -; j_call: TRBJ2-5; v_call: TRBV7-7; cdr3_aa: CASSDGRLTQYF; cdr3_nt: TGTGCTAGCAGCGATGGTAGGTTGACCCAGTACTTC
d_call: TRBD2; clone_size: -; j_call: TRBJ2-7; v_call: TRBV5-5; cdr3_aa: CASSPPEWGGEPYEQYF; cdr3_nt: TGTGCCAGCAGCCCCCCGGAGTGGGGAGGGGAGCCCTACGAGCAGTACTTC
d_call: -; clone_size: once; j_call: TRBJ2-7; v_call: TRBV6-5; cdr3_aa: CASSPGPYEQYF; cdr3_nt: TGTGCCAGCAGTCCAGGACCTTACGAGCAGTACTTC
d_call: TRBD2; clone_size: -; j_call: TRBJ2-2; v_call: TRBV30; cdr3_aa: CARLADQDWAGELFF; cdr3_nt: TGTGCCAGACTAGCCGATCAAGACTGGGCCGGGGAGCTGTTTTTT
d_call: TRBD2; clone_size: -; j_call: TRBJ2-7; v_call: TRBV25-1; cdr3_aa: CASSVGTSGTISYEQYF; cdr3_nt: TGTGCCAGCAGTGTCGGGACTAGCGGGACCATTTCCTACGAGCAGTACTTC
d_call: TRBD2; clone_size: -; j_call: TRBJ2-7; v_call: TRBV7-3; cdr3_aa: CASSLAGGYYEQYF; cdr3_nt: TGTGCCAGCAGCTTAGCGGGAGGTTACTACGAGCAGTACTTC
d_call: -; clone_size: -; j_call: TRBJ2-5; v_call: TRBV28; cdr3_aa: CASSLWGGGPQETQYF; cdr3_nt: TGTGCCAGCAGTTTATGGGGGGGAGGACCCCAGGAGACCCAGTACTTC
d_call: TRBD1; clone_size: -; j_call: TRBJ1-2; v_call: TRBV30; cdr3_aa: CAWSNGDRVGGYTF; cdr3_nt: TGTGCCTGGAGTAATGGGGACAGGGTAGGCGGCTACACCTTC
d_call: TRBD1; clone_size: -; j_call: TRBJ2-4; v_call: TRBV19; cdr3_aa: CASTAGTGTKNIQYF; cdr3_nt: TGTGCCAGTACCGCCGGGACAGGGACCAAAAACATTCAGTACTTC
d_call: -; clone_size: -; j_call: TRBJ2-1; v_call: TRBV9; cdr3_aa: CASSVDIASYNEQFF; cdr3_nt: TGTGCCAGCAGCGTAGATATAGCGTCCTACAATGAGCAGTTCTTC
d_call: -; clone_size: -; j_call: TRBJ2-7; v_call: TRBV10-1; cdr3_aa: CASSESTISYEQYF; cdr3_nt: TGCGCCAGCAGTGAGTCTACTATTTCCTACGAGCAGTACTTC
d_call: -; clone_size: -; j_call: TRBJ2-5; v_call: TRBV14; cdr3_aa: CASSQDRQGRGETQYF; cdr3_nt: TGTGCCAGCAGCCAAGATAGGCAGGGACGAGGAGAGACCCAGTACTTC
d_call: -; clone_size: -; j_call: TRBJ1-5; v_call: TRBV4-1; cdr3_aa: CASSHRDGANQPQHF; cdr3_nt: TGCGCCAGCAGCCATAGGGACGGCGCCAATCAGCCCCAGCATTTT
d_call: -; clone_size: -; j_call: TRBJ2-3; v_call: TRBV10-3; cdr3_aa: CAISNQGSTDTQYF; cdr3_nt: TGTGCCATCAGTAACCAGGGATCCACAGATACGCAGTATTTT
d_call: -; clone_size: -; j_call: TRBJ2-5; v_call: TRBV27; cdr3_aa: CASSRIYREGTEETQYF; cdr3_nt: TGTGCCAGCAGTAGAATATACAGGGAGGGGACAGAAGAGACCCAGTACTTC
d_call: TRBD1; clone_size: few; j_call: TRBJ2-3; v_call: TRBV6-1; cdr3_aa: CASRTGLMSADTQYF; cdr3_nt: TGTGCCAGCAGGACAGGGTTAATGAGCGCAGATACGCAGTATTTT
d_call: -; clone_size: -; j_call: TRBJ1-1; v_call: TRBV27; cdr3_aa: CASSPTVSMNTEAFF; cdr3_nt: TGTGCCAGCAGTCCCACAGTGTCCATGAACACTGAAGCTTTCTTT
d_call: -; clone_size: -; j_call: TRBJ1-6; v_call: TRBV7-6; cdr3_aa: CASSLASRTSVYNSPLHF; cdr3_nt: TGTGCCAGCAGCTTAGCTTCTAGGACATCCGTTTATAATTCACCCCTCCACTTT
d_call: -; clone_size: -; j_call: TRBJ1-4; v_call: TRBV19; cdr3_aa: CASSMSGSPEKLFF; cdr3_nt: TGTGCCAGTAGTATGTCGGGCAGTCCTGAAAAACTGTTTTTT
d_call: TRBD1; clone_size: -; j_call: TRBJ1-2; v_call: TRBV5-6; cdr3_aa: CASSYGQGNGYTF; cdr3_nt: TGTGCCAGCAGCTACGGACAGGGGAATGGCTACACCTTC
d_call: -; clone_size: -; j_call: TRBJ2-1; v_call: TRBV7-3; cdr3_aa: CASSLSTGSYNEQFF; cdr3_nt: TGTGCCAGCAGCTTATCAACGGGGAGTTACAATGAGCAGTTCTTC
d_call: -; clone_size: -; j_call: TRBJ2-5; v_call: TRBV6-1; cdr3_aa: CASSAQQTQYF; cdr3_nt: TGTGCCAGCAGCGCTCAGCAGACCCAGTACTTC